The next 20 T cell receptor beta chains were all read from a single sample in a study of beta chain features in type 1 diabetes. Study outcomes and limitations: Researchers report that Type 1 diabetes patients had moderately but significantly shorter TCRB CDR3s across all four CD4+ subsets.

The study reverse transcribed the entire isolated RNA, so it sequenced expressed TCRB transcripts. Sequencing used immunoSEQ multiplex PCR; TCRdb keeps in-frame clones, though not all of them. The repertoire holds 600,000 to 700,000 clones, around an eighth seen once, with around 0.12% in the top ten. The antigens these receptors bind are not known. The specimen was naive CD4+ T cells from blood. These receptors were taken from a man aged 25-45 years with type 1 diabetes.

CDR3 amino acids: CASSYSSGRAEAFF. The CDR3 nucleotides are TGTGCCAGCAGTTACTCAAGTGGAAGGGCTGAAGCTTTCTTT. The gene calls are TRBV6-6 and TRBJ1-1; D gene uncertain. V lost 0 bases, J lost 6 bases, and 11 bases lay in between. Germline loops: CDR1 MNHNY, CDR2 SVGAGI (reference sequence). The CDR3 runs 14 residues.

Notes on this clone: At one end, the junction sequence differs from germline, possibly due to a read error. The sample holds other DNA sequences that translate to the same CDR3. The V and J genes are TRBV5-1 and TRBJ2-5; D gene uncertain. Germline-derived CDR1 and CDR2 are SGHRS and YFSETQ. This CDR3 has 12 amino acids. CDR3 sequence: CASSLVQETQYF. For the CDR3, the DNA is TGCGCCAGCAGTTTGGTCCAAGAGACCCAGTACTTC.

The V gene is TRBV29-1, the J gene TRBJ2-7; possible D gene TRBD1, 6 bases. The germline V and J ends were trimmed by 8 bases and 1 base, with 15 bases remaining between them. The CDR3 has 13 amino acids. Germline loops: CDR1 SQVTM, CDR2 ANQGSEA. The CDR3 sequence: CSTRTDESYEQYF. CDR3 DNA: TGCAGCACTAGGACAGATGAATCCTACGAGCAGTACTTC.

This clone has only one observation. The chain links TRBV10-3 to TRBJ2-5; 11 bases align to TRBD1. Losses at the gene ends were 6 bases for V and 5 bases for J; bases not matched to a gene: 8. The length of the CDR3 is 15 residues. CDR1 ENHRY and CDR2 SYGVKD come from the germline V gene. The CDR3 loop reads CAIRAGQGAVETQYF. The CDR3 bases are TGTGCCATCAGGGCTGGACAGGGGGCAGTGGAGACCCAGTACTTC.

V is TRBV9 and J is TRBJ2-3; D might be TRBD2 (5 bases). Trimming took off 0 bases at V and 4 bases at J, with 12 bases between the two ends. Germline assignment: CDR1 SGDLS and CDR2 YYNGEE. This CDR3 comprises 15 residues. The CDR3 is CASSVVGEGSDTQYF. Here the CDR3 DNA reads TGTGCCAGCAGCGTAGTGGGAGAGGGTTCAGATACGCAGTATTTT.

This clone was seen a few times. The J gene is TRBJ2-6, the V gene TRBV7-9; D call uncertain. This CDR3 is built from 14 residues. The germline V and J ends were trimmed by 8 bases and 0 bases, with 8 bases remaining between them. Germline CDR1 SEHNR, CDR2 FQNEAQ (reference sequence). This CDR3 reads CASFYSSGANVLTF. For the CDR3, the DNA is TGTGCCAGCTTCTACAGCTCTGGGGCCAACGTCCTGACTTTC.

This clone came up a few times. The rearrangement uses TRBV28 and TRBJ1-6, with D hard to call. The V and J ends lost 8 bases and 7 bases respectively, with 24 bases between them. This CDR3 contains 17 residues. The germline V gene encodes CDR1 MDHEN and CDR2 SYDVKM. The CDR3, as DNA: TGTGCCAGCCGCCCGGAAGGTCTAACAACGGGGAATTCACCCCTCCACTTT. It codes for CASRPEGLTTGNSPLHF.

V usage is TRBV7-2 and J usage is TRBJ2-2; D remains ambiguous. Germline loops: CDR1 SGHTA, CDR2 FQGNSA. The CDR3 is 14 amino acids. V shed 0 bases and J shed 5 bases, with 7 bases lying between them. The CDR3 region has the DNA TGTGCCAGCAGCTTAGCGAGAGCAACCGGGGAGCTGTTTTTT. Its translation is CASSLARATGELFF.

The V and J genes are TRBV29-1 and TRBJ1-6; TRBD1 agrees at 10 bases. Losses at the gene ends were 4 bases for V and 7 bases for J; bases not matched to a gene: 1. Germline V gene data show CDR1 as SQVTM and CDR2 as ANQGSEA. The CDR3 spans 13 residues. CDR3 sequence (DNA): TGCAGCGTTGCGGGACAGGGGAATTCACCCCTCCACTTT. Amino acids: CSVAGQGNSPLHF.

This clone was seen a handful of times. V is TRBV30 and J is TRBJ2-3, with D possibly matching TRBD1 (5 bases). CDR1 and CDR2 (germline): GTSNPN, SVGIG (reference sequence). This CDR3 contains 15 residues. V lost 2 bases, J lost 3 bases, and 15 bases lay in between. The CDR3 sequence: CAWSFTTAGTDTQYF. The CDR3 DNA reads TGTGCCTGGAGTTTCACGACAGCAGGTACAGATACGCAGTATTTT.

This clone turned up a few times. The rearrangement joins TRBV29-1 to TRBJ1-4, with 7 bases aligning to TRBD1. The J segment lost 5 bases and the V segment lost 5 bases, leaving 5 bases of the junction unmatched. The germline gives CDR1 SQVTM, CDR2 ANQGSEA. The CDR3 runs to 13 residues. The CDR3 DNA follows: TGCAGCGTTCTCAGGGGGGGCAATGAAAAACTGTTTTTT. Protein sequence: CSVLRGGNEKLFF.

J is TRBJ2-1 and V is TRBV14; D may be TRBD1 or TRBD2 (6 bases each). The germline CDR1 and CDR2 sequences are SGHDN and FVKESK. The CDR3 consists of 15 residues. The germline V and J ends were trimmed by 0 bases and 10 bases, with 16 bases remaining between them. CDR3 coding DNA: TGTGCCAGCAGCCAAGATTGGGCAGGGGAGGACGAGCAGTTCTTC. It codes for CASSQDWAGEDEQFF.

The V call is TRBV27, the J call TRBJ2-1, with D perhaps matching TRBD1 (6 bases). V lost 4 bases and J 1 base, leaving 11 bases between the germline ends. Germline CDR1 reads MNHEY; CDR2 reads SMNVEV (reference sequence). CDR3 length: 15 residues. CDR3: CASSSLQGSYNEQFF. Written as DNA, the CDR3 is TGTGCCAGCAGTTCACTACAGGGTTCCTACAATGAGCAGTTCTTC.

The V call is TRBV29-1, the J call TRBJ1-5; D may be TRBD1 (5 bases). Germline CDR1 reads SQVTM; CDR2 reads ANQGSEA. The V end was cut by 5 bases, the J end by 3 bases, with 11 bases between. This CDR3 is built from 13 residues. The CDR3: CSVSGQPNQPQHF. CDR3 bases: TGCAGCGTTAGCGGACAACCCAATCAGCCCCAGCATTTT.

This clone came up a few times. V and J are TRBV4-3 and TRBJ2-1, with D tentatively TRBD1 (6 bases). The CDR3 totals 17 residues. V lost 2 bases and J lost 5, with 19 bases in between. Looked up from germline, CDR1 is LGHNA and CDR2 is YSLEER. The CDR3 protein is CASSQQDNRDNNNEQFF. CDR3 DNA sequence: TGCGCCAGCAGCCAACAAGATAACCGGGACAACAACAATGAGCAGTTCTTC.

In its sample, this clone was seen a few times. The chain joins TRBV7-2 to TRBJ2-3; tentatively, D is TRBD2 (6 bases). Trimming pared 5 bases from V and 1 base from J, leaving 10 bases between. This CDR3 has 14 residues. Germline lookup yields CDR1 SGHTA and CDR2 FQGNSA. The CDR3 coding sequence is TGTGCCAGCAGCCCGGGACTTCGCACAGATACGCAGTATTTT. This codes for CASSPGLRTDTQYF.

The chain joins TRBV6-6 to TRBJ1-3, with no clear D. The CDR3 has 16 residues. Germline V gene data show CDR1 as MNHNY and CDR2 as SVGAGI (reference sequence). V was trimmed by 6 bases and J by 0 bases, leaving 15 bases between them. The CDR3 protein is CASSLIKDSSGNTIYF. DNA of the CDR3: TGTGCCAGCAGCTTAATAAAGGATAGCTCTGGAAACACCATATATTTT.

The chain joins TRBV5-4 to TRBJ2-1, with 11 bases fitting TRBD1. The CDR3 sequence is 17 residues long. Germline assignment: CDR1 SGHNT and CDR2 YYREEE (reference sequence). The V segment lost 4 bases and the J segment 6 bases; nucleotides outside the gene matches: 12. CDR3 sequence reads: CASSPAPLGQGANEQFF. CDR3 bases: TGTGCCAGCAGCCCTGCCCCATTAGGACAGGGGGCCAATGAGCAGTTCTTC.

In this sample, this clone turned up a few times. CDR3 DNA sequence: TGTGCCAGCAGCGTTAAACCAGGGGGCGCGGAGTTCGAGACCCAGTACTTC. It codes for CASSVKPGGAEFETQYF. The chain couples TRBV9 to TRBJ2-5, with TRBD1 matching 8 bases. The CDR3 has 17 amino acids. V lost 2 bases, J lost 5 bases, and 14 bases stayed unmatched. Per germline, CDR1 SGDLS and CDR2 YYNGEE. The full variable domain, with the rest looked up from reference TRBV9 and TRBJ2-5, is DSGVTQTPKHLITATGQRVTLRCSPRSGDLSVYWYQQSLDQGLQFLIQYYNGEERAKGNILERFSAQQFPDLHSELNLSSLELGDSALYFCASSVKPGGAEFETQYFGPGTRLLVL.

Details on this clone: Other nucleotide sequences from this sample produce the same CDR3. The genes are TRBV7-2 and TRBJ1-1; 8 positions match TRBD1. The CDR3 extends over 13 amino acids. V was clipped by 6 bases and J by 3 bases; unmatched bases: 3. CDR1 SGHTA and CDR2 FQGNSA come from the germline V gene. The CDR3 sequence is CASRSQGDTEAFF. The CDR3 DNA follows: TGTGCCAGCAGGTCACAGGGGGACACTGAAGCTTTCTTT.